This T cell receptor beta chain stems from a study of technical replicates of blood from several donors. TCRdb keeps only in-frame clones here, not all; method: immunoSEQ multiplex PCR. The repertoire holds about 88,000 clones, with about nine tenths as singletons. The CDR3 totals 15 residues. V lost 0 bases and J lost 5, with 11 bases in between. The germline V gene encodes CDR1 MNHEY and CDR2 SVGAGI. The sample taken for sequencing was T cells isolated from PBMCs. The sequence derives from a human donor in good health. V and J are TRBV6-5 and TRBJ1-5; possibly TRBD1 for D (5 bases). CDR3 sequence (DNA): TGTGCCAGCAGTTACTCGAGCGGGGGTCATCAGCCCCAGCATTTT. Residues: CASSYSSGGHQPQHF.